Shown below are 18 T cell receptor beta chains from a single sample sequenced in a study of blood T cell repertoires in COVID-19. Generated by immunoSEQ multiplex PCR, the TCRdb table keeps only in-frame clones and is missing some. The sample yields 35,000 to 45,000 clones, nearly 90% seen once. The specimen sequenced was peripheral blood. Receptors originate from a human donor in a cohort sampled during active COVID-19.

The chain recombines TRBV4-2 with TRBJ2-3, with 10 bases aligning to TRBD1. This CDR3 region has 17 residues. V lost 4 bases to trimming and J lost 2 bases; unmatched junction nucleotides: 9. CDR1 is LGHNA, CDR2 YNFKEQ, per germline. This chain's CDR3 is CASSPASGQGNTDTQYF. CDR3 sequence (DNA): TGTGCCAGCAGCCCAGCCTCGGGACAGGGGAACACAGATACGCAGTATTTT.

The V and J genes are TRBV2 and TRBJ2-7, with D perhaps matching TRBD2 (6 bases). Per germline, CDR1 SNHLY and CDR2 FYNNEI. The V end lost 4 bases, the J end lost 0 bases, and 10 bases lay between the germline ends. The CDR3 runs 14 residues. The CDR3 sequence: CASSVGGASYEQYF. The CDR3 region has the DNA TGTGCCAGCAGTGTGGGGGGTGCCTCCTACGAGCAGTACTTC.

The chain links TRBV5-4 to TRBJ2-1; D is perhaps TRBD2 (7 bases). CDR1 and CDR2 from the germline V gene are SGHNT and YYREEE (reference sequence). The CDR3 loop spans 16 amino acids. V was cut by 7 bases and J by 3 bases, with 20 bases left in between. CDR3 loop: CASGNGGGAFYNEQFF. The CDR3 region has the DNA TGTGCCAGCGGGAATGGGGGGGGCGCCTTCTACAATGAGCAGTTCTTC.

This chain connects TRBV29-1 to TRBJ1-1; 8 positions agree with TRBD1. The CDR3 is 14 residues long. The V segment lost 7 bases and the J segment 1 base; nucleotides outside the gene matches: 8. Germline V gene sequence: CDR1 SQVTM, CDR2 ANQGSEA. CDR3 sequence: CSASARGQNTEAFF. The DNA of the CDR3 is TGCAGCGCATCCGCCAGGGGGCAGAACACTGAAGCTTTCTTT.

The V and J genes are TRBV7-8 and TRBJ2-7, with 7 bases fitting TRBD1. J lost 0 bases, V lost 2 bases, and 4 bases had no gene match. Germline CDR1 SGHVS, CDR2 FQNEAQ. CDR3 size: 15 residues. CDR3 nucleotide sequence: TGTGCCAGCAGCTTAAGGGACAGAGACTCCTACGAGCAGTACTTC. Amino acid sequence: CASSLRDRDSYEQYF. The whole variable domain, filled in from reference TRBV7-8 and TRBJ2-7, reads GAGVSQSPRYKVAKRGQDVALRCDPISGHVSLFWYQQALGQGPEFLTYFQNEAQLDKSGLPSDRFFAERPEGSVSTLKIQRTQQEDSAVYLCASSLRDRDSYEQYFGPGTRLTVT.

The genes are TRBV19 and TRBJ2-1, with 10 bases lining up with TRBD2. This CDR3 spans 15 amino acids. J was trimmed by 6 bases and V by 6 bases; bases with no gene match: 8. Germline CDR1 LNHDA, CDR2 SQIVND (reference sequence). The DNA of the CDR3 is TGTGCCAGTAGAAAACTAGCGGGGCCCACCAATGAGCAGTTCTTC. Translation: CASRKLAGPTNEQFF.

This clone was recorded only once. The chain is built from TRBV7-3 and TRBJ2-1; 8 nucleotides match TRBD1. The germline CDR1 and CDR2 sequences are SGHTA and FQGTGA. This CDR3 contains 15 residues. J lost 7 bases, V lost 2 bases, and 7 bases had no gene match. CDR3 sequence reads: CASSLSGGAGNEQFF. The CDR3 DNA sequence: TGTGCCAGCAGCTTATCAGGGGGCGCCGGGAATGAGCAGTTCTTC.

This clone was detected once. This chain joins TRBV7-9 and TRBJ2-3, with 10 positions matching TRBD2. CDR3 length: 15 amino acids. Germline trimming cut 1 base from V and 10 bases from J; bases unmatched to any gene: 8. CDR1 is SEHNR and CDR2 is FQNEAQ in the germline V gene (reference sequence). CDR3 sequence reads: CASSLEAGGLRSQYF. CDR3 coding DNA: TGTGCCAGCAGCTTAGAAGCGGGGGGGCTGCGGTCGCAGTATTTT.

Written as DNA, the CDR3 is TGTGCCAGCAGCCAAAACAGGGTTAACACAGTCGAGCAGTACTTC. It is translated as CASSQNRVNTVEQYF. The chain uses TRBV5-5 and TRBJ2-7; maybe TRBD1 (6 bases). The CDR3 length is 15 residues. Germline CDR1 is SGHKS and CDR2 is YYEKEE (reference sequence). V lost 4 bases, J lost 6 bases, and 20 bases lay in between.

Details on this clone: The germline gene is not matched at one end of the junction; a read error may be the cause. The chain has TRBV10-3 and TRBJ2-7; D perhaps matches TRBD1 (6 bases). Looked up from germline, CDR1 is ENHRY and CDR2 is SYGVKD. The CDR3 spans 14 residues. As DNA, the CDR3 is TGTGCCATCAGTGAACCCAGGGGCTTCTACGATCAGTACTTC. The encoded protein is CAISEPRGFYDQYF.

This rearrangement joins TRBV24-1 to TRBJ2-5; the match to TRBD1 covers 7 bases. V dropped 9 bases and J dropped 0; count of bases not matched to a gene: 3. CDR3 size: 13 residues. Per the germline V gene, CDR1 is KGHDR and CDR2 is SFDVKD. DNA of the CDR3: TGTGCCACCGCAGGGACAGACCAAGAGACCCAGTACTTC. Its protein product is CATAGTDQETQYF.

This clone was found a few times. This chain joins TRBV7-9 and TRBJ1-1; D remains ambiguous. Per germline, CDR1 SEHNR and CDR2 FQNEAQ (reference sequence). The CDR3 is 13 amino acids. Trimming cost V 2 bases and J 1 base, with 5 bases left between them. The CDR3 region is CASSLRQNTEAFF. The CDR3 coding sequence is TGTGCCAGCAGCTTAAGACAGAACACTGAAGCTTTCTTT.

V is TRBV24-1 and J is TRBJ1-2, with 7 bases identical to TRBD1. This CDR3 comprises 14 residues. The V and J ends lost 4 bases and 6 bases, in that order; junction bases with no gene match: 7. Germline V gene data show CDR1 as KGHDR and CDR2 as SFDVKD. Written as DNA, the CDR3 is TGTGCCACCAGTGACACAGAGACAGGGAATGGCTACACCTTC. This gives the protein CATSDTETGNGYTF.

The CDR3 nucleotides are TGCGCCAGCAGCCCCGGACAGGGGCGGAACACCGGGGAGCTGTTTTTT. As protein: CASSPGQGRNTGELFF. This sequence joins TRBV4-1 and TRBJ2-2, with 9 nucleotides matching TRBD1. Germline V gene lookup returns CDR1 MGHRA and CDR2 YSYEKL. The trim removed 4 bases at V and 1 base at J, leaving 4 bases unmatched. There are 16 residues in the CDR3.

The chain employs TRBV29-1 and TRBJ1-1; TRBD1 matches at 7 bases. CDR1 SQVTM and CDR2 ANQGSEA come from the germline V gene. J gave up 8 bases and V 3 bases, and 6 bases lay outside the gene matches. The CDR3 sequence is 12 residues long. The CDR3 spells CSVDTGAREAFF. DNA of the CDR3: TGCAGCGTTGATACAGGGGCTAGGGAAGCTTTCTTT.

The chain is built from TRBV7-8 and TRBJ1-1; the match to TRBD1 covers 9 bases. The germline V gene encodes CDR1 SGHVS and CDR2 FQNEAQ. The CDR3 is made up of 16 amino acids. V was clipped by 3 bases and J by 4 bases; unmatched bases: 9. The CDR3 coding sequence is TGTGCCAGCAGCTTTCCCCCTGGGACAGGGCTCACTGAAGCTTTCTTT. It yields the protein CASSFPPGTGLTEAFF.

This clone was found once. The V and J genes are TRBV30 and TRBJ2-3; a weak D match, TRBD2 (5 bases). Per the germline V gene, CDR1 is GTSNPN and CDR2 is SVGIG (reference sequence). This CDR3 contains 14 residues. The V end lost 2 bases, the J end lost 0 bases, and 9 bases lay between the germline ends. The CDR3 DNA reads TGTGCCTGGAGTCGAGACTATAGCACAGATACGCAGTATTTT. Its translation: CAWSRDYSTDTQYF.

The V gene is TRBV27, the J gene TRBJ2-2, with 7 bases fitting TRBD1. From germline, CDR1 is MNHEY and CDR2 SMNVEV (reference sequence). The CDR3 totals 16 residues. V was clipped by 2 bases and J by 1 base; unmatched bases: 4. The CDR3 nucleotides read TGTGCCAGCAGTTTACTTAGGGGGCAGAACACCGGGGAGCTGTTTTTT. This sequence encodes CASSLLRGQNTGELFF.